The 11 T cell receptor beta chains listed next were all sequenced from one sample in a study of blood T cell repertoires in COVID-19. TCRdb's copy holds only in-frame clones and misses some; the assay was immunoSEQ multiplex PCR. Of about 210,000 clones listed, 92% are singletons. Sequencing was performed on peripheral blood. These receptors all stem from a man younger than 45 with acute or convalescent COVID-19.

This rearrangement joins TRBV9 to TRBJ2-3; D remains unclear. The CDR3 runs 12 residues. CDR1 and CDR2 (germline): SGDLS, YYNGEE. Trimming removed 1 base from V and 4 bases from J, with 4 bases in between. CDR3: CASSVLADTQYF. The CDR3 DNA sequence: TGTGCCAGCAGCGTACTAGCAGATACGCAGTATTTT. The full variable domain, in which reference TRBV9 and TRBJ2-3 provide the parts outside the CDR3, is DSGVTQTPKHLITATGQRVTLRCSPRSGDLSVYWYQQSLDQGLQFLIQYYNGEERAKGNILERFSAQQFPDLHSELNLSSLELGDSALYFCASSVLADTQYFGPGTRLTVL.

This clone was recorded once. The chain is built from TRBV7-8 and TRBJ2-3; the D gene could be TRBD1 or TRBD2 (6 bases each). The CDR3 has 17 residues. V was pared by 7 bases and J by 8 bases, with 28 bases between. CDR1 is SGHVS, CDR2 FQNEAQ, per germline. The CDR3 loop reads CASTRGRVLATIATQYF. For the CDR3, the DNA is TGTGCCAGCACCCGGGGGCGAGTGCTCGCAACCATTGCTACGCAGTATTTT. Complete variable domain (other parts from reference TRBV7-8 and TRBJ2-3): GAGVSQSPRYKVAKRGQDVALRCDPISGHVSLFWYQQALGQGPEFLTYFQNEAQLDKSGLPSDRFFAERPEGSVSTLKIQRTQQEDSAVYLCASTRGRVLATIATQYFGPGTRLTVL.

With respect to this clone: The junction differs from germline at one of its ends, possibly a read error. V is TRBV18 and J is TRBJ1-4; D is perhaps TRBD1 (6 bases). This CDR3 comprises 11 residues. CDR1 and CDR2 (germline): KGHSH, LQKENI. The CDR3, as DNA: TGTGCCAGCTCCCCCAGGGACACCGGAATTTTT. Protein: CASSPRDTGIF.

This clone was seen more than once but under ten times. J is TRBJ2-3 and V is TRBV24-1; TRBD2 matches 9 bases. After removal of 5 bases from V and 6 bases from J, the junction contained 14 bases not matched to a gene. Looked up from germline, CDR1 is KGHDR and CDR2 is SFDVKD. The CDR3 length is 17 residues. CDR3 region: CATSGGAGGLIRDTQYF. The CDR3 nucleotides are TGTGCCACCAGTGGTGGAGCGGGAGGTCTTATTCGGGATACGCAGTATTTT.

This sequence joins TRBV27 and TRBJ1-6; TRBD1 matches at 8 bases. Germline V CDR1 and CDR2: MNHEY, SMNVEV (reference sequence). V dropped 7 bases and J dropped 10; count of bases not matched to a gene: 9. This CDR3 comprises 14 residues. The CDR3 region is CASTYRGGGSPLHF. As DNA, the CDR3 is TGTGCCAGCACCTACAGGGGGGGTGGATCACCCCTCCACTTT.

The V gene is TRBV6-5, the J gene TRBJ2-1; TRBD2 matches 8 bases. CDR1 and CDR2 (germline): MNHEY, SVGAGI. J lost 5 bases, V lost 4 bases, and 10 bases had no gene match. The CDR3 is 16 amino acids. In DNA, the CDR3 is TGTGCCAGCAGTTCCATCCGAGCGGGGGCGAACAATGAGCAGTTCTTC. This codes for CASSSIRAGANNEQFF.

The gene calls are TRBV30 and TRBJ2-2; 12 positions match TRBD1. After removal of 4 bases from V and 8 bases from J, the junction contained 5 bases not matched to a gene. The CDR3 contains 14 residues. Germline CDR1 is GTSNPN and CDR2 is SVGIG (reference sequence). CDR3 amino acids: CAWMGDRGLGELFF. The CDR3 DNA reads TGTGCCTGGATGGGGGACAGGGGGCTAGGGGAGCTGTTTTTT.

V usage is TRBV27 and J usage is TRBJ2-7; D is unclear. CDR3 length: 10 amino acids. Germline V lookup: CDR1 MNHEY, CDR2 SMNVEV (reference sequence). V lost 5 bases to trimming and J lost 11 bases, with 10 bases between them. CDR3 nucleotide sequence: TGTGCCAGCAGTCCTTCGTTAGAGTACTTC. Its translation is CASSPSLEYF.

The rearrangement uses TRBV29-1 and TRBJ2-2, with TRBD1 matching 8 bases. The CDR3 consists of 13 residues. Germline CDR1 reads SQVTM; CDR2 reads ANQGSEA. V lost 3 bases, J lost 5 bases, and 2 bases stayed unmatched. The CDR3 nucleotides read TGCAGCGTTGACAGGGGGCGAACCGGGGAGCTGTTTTTT. Its protein product is CSVDRGRTGELFF.

The genes are TRBV30 and TRBJ1-5; D gene uncertain. V was cut by 3 bases and J by 2 bases, with 14 bases left in between. This CDR3 is 15 amino acids long. Germline values: CDR1 GTSNPN, CDR2 SVGIG (reference sequence). The DNA of the CDR3 is TGTGCCTGGAGCCGGGGAGGGCCCCGCAATCAGCCCCAGCATTTT. Its translation: CAWSRGGPRNQPQHF. Supplemented by reference TRBV30 and TRBJ1-5, the full variable domain reads SQTIHQWPATLVQPVGSPLSLECTVEGTSNPNLYWYRQAAGRGLQLLFYSVGIGQISSEVPQNLSASRPQDRQFILSSKKLLLSDSGFYLCAWSRGGPRNQPQHFGDGTRLSIL.

The J gene is TRBJ1-5, the V gene TRBV3-1 (or the pseudogene TRBV3-2); unclear D gene. Germline V lookup: CDR1 LGHDT, CDR2 YNNKEL (reference sequence). The length of the CDR3 is 12 residues. V lost 8 bases to trimming and J lost 2 bases, with 7 bases between them. CDR3 region: CASARGNQPQHF. CDR3 coding DNA: TGTGCCAGCGCACGGGGCAATCAGCCCCAGCATTTT.